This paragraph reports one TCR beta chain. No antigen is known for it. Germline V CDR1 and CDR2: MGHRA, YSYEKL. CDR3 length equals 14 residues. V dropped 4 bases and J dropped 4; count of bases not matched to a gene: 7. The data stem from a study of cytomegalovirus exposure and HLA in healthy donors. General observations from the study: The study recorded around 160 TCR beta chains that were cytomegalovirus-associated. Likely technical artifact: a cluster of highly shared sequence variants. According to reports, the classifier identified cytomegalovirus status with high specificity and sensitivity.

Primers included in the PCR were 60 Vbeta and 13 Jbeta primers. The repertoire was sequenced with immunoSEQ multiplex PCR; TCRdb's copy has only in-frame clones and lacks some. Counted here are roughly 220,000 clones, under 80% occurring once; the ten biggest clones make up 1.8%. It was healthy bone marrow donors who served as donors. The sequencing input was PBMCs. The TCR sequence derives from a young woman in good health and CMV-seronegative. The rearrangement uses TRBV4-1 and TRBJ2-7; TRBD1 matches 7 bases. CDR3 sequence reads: CASSPRTGKYEQYF. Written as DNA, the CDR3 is TGCGCCAGCAGCCCCAGGACAGGCAAATACGAGCAGTACTTC.